Presented here are 12 T cell receptor beta chains from one specimen sequenced in a study of OX40 agonist ivuxolimab in advanced cancers. Data came from immunoSEQ multiplex PCR; TCRdb stores just in-frame clones and leaves some out. Of 50,000 to 80,000 clones listed, about 80% are singletons. The sample in question was CD4+ or CD8+ T cells sorted from blood, obtained in a trial of the OX40 agonist ivuxolimab. The receptor set was obtained from an adult with an advanced solid tumor such as melanoma, head and neck, liver or kidney cancer.

The chain combines TRBV7-9 with TRBJ2-1, with D perhaps assigned TRBD1 or TRBD2 (7 bases each). The CDR3 sequence is 15 residues long. Germline CDR1 reads SEHNR; CDR2 reads FQNEAQ (reference sequence). Trimming pared 4 bases from V and 10 bases from J, leaving 20 bases between. CDR3 bases: TGTGCCAGCAGCTCCAGGGGGGGCCGAAGGGACGAGCAGTTCTTC. It codes for CASSSRGGRRDEQFF.

J is TRBJ1-5 and V is TRBV7-2; D gene uncertain. The V gene lost 4 bases and the J gene lost 2 bases, with 15 bases spanning the gap. Germline V gene data show CDR1 as SGHTA and CDR2 as FQGNSA. This CDR3 comprises 16 residues. CDR3 in amino acids: CASSSAGNSGNQPQHF. The CDR3 nucleotides are TGTGCCAGCAGCTCTGCAGGTAATTCAGGCAATCAGCCCCAGCATTTT. The full variable domain, in which reference TRBV7-2 and TRBJ1-5 provide the parts outside the CDR3, is GAGVSQSPSNKVTEKGKDVELRCDPISGHTALYWYRQSLGQGLEFLIYFQGNSAPDKSGLPSDRFSAERTGGSVSTLTIQRTQQEDSAVYLCASSSAGNSGNQPQHFGDGTRLSIL.

The chain recombines TRBV29-1 with TRBJ2-7; TRBD1 matches at 9 bases. CDR1 SQVTM and CDR2 ANQGSEA come from the germline V gene. CDR3 size: 14 residues. V dropped 2 bases and J dropped 5; count of bases not matched to a gene: 7. CDR3 sequence reads: CSVEFGTGLDEQYF. CDR3 nucleotide sequence: TGCAGCGTTGAATTCGGGACAGGGTTGGACGAGCAGTACTTC.

The chain carries TRBV7-9 and TRBJ2-7, with D possibly being TRBD1 (6 bases). Germline CDR1 is SEHNR and CDR2 is FQNEAQ (reference sequence). This CDR3 is 14 amino acids long. V was shortened by 4 bases and J by 0 bases, with 10 bases between the two germline ends. The CDR3 here is CASSSWTDSYEQYF. CDR3 DNA: TGTGCCAGCAGCTCCTGGACAGACTCCTACGAGCAGTACTTC.

V usage is TRBV2 and J usage is TRBJ2-7; D not certain. Trimming took 7 bases from V and 0 from J, leaving 10 bases between them. CDR1 and CDR2 from the germline V gene are SNHLY and FYNNEI. The CDR3 runs to 13 residues. CDR3 in DNA: TGTGCCAGCAAACTTGCCACCTCCTACGAGCAGTACTTC. This translates into CASKLATSYEQYF.

This clone was seen once. The chain links TRBV10-3 to TRBJ2-5; D may correspond to TRBD1 or TRBD2 (6 bases each). Near its end, the DNA agrees better with TRBJ2-7, so the J call may be wrong. The V gene's germline CDR1 is ENHRY and CDR2 SYGVKD. The CDR3 is 12 amino acids. As DNA, the CDR3 is TGTGCCACCGGAGGGGGCTCCTACGAGCAGTACTTC. Amino acid sequence: CATGGGSYEQYF.

In regard to this clone: Other DNA sequences in the same sample also yield this CDR3. This rearrangement joins TRBV29-1 to TRBJ2-7; 9 bases match TRBD1. V lost 6 bases, J lost 2 bases, and 5 bases stayed unmatched. Germline assignment: CDR1 SQVTM and CDR2 ANQGSEA. This CDR3 is built from 13 residues. The chain's CDR3 is CSVRDRVTYEQYF. CDR3 in DNA: TGCAGCGTCCGGGACAGGGTAACCTACGAGCAGTACTTC.

This clone was seen just once. This rearrangement joins TRBV18 to TRBJ2-7; 8 nucleotides line up with TRBD1. The CDR3 runs to 15 residues. V lost 4 bases, J lost 0 bases, and 5 bases stayed unmatched. Germline V CDR1 and CDR2: KGHSH, LQKENI. CDR3 coding DNA: TGTGCCAGCTCACGCGGACAGGGAAACTCCTACGAGCAGTACTTC. It specifies CASSRGQGNSYEQYF.

A few counts support this clone. V is TRBV28 and J is TRBJ1-1; D gene unclear. The germline V and J ends were trimmed by 2 bases and 9 bases, with 10 bases remaining between them. CDR1 and CDR2 (germline): MDHEN, SYDVKM. There are 12 residues in the CDR3. The CDR3 nucleotides are TGTGCCAGCAGTTTAAAGAGGATAAAAGCTTTCTTT. Its protein is CASSLKRIKAFF.

The chain combines TRBV28 with TRBJ1-5, with TRBD1 matching over 8 bases. The CDR3 is 15 residues long. Trimming took 5 bases from V and 4 from J; bases not matched to a gene: 7. From germline, CDR1 is MDHEN and CDR2 SYDVKM. In DNA, the CDR3 is TGTGCCAGCAGTCCCCATCAGGGGGCAAATCAGCCCCAGCATTTT. It translates to CASSPHQGANQPQHF.

V is TRBV30 and J is TRBJ2-1; 9 bases map to TRBD1. The CDR3 is 15 residues long. V was pared by 3 bases and J by 4 bases, with 7 bases of the junction left unmatched. In germline, CDR1 is GTSNPN, CDR2 SVGIG (reference sequence). The CDR3 DNA is TGTGCCTGGAGACTGGGACAGGGAGTTTACAATGAGCAGTTCTTC. This translates into CAWRLGQGVYNEQFF.

This chain uses TRBV30 with TRBJ2-5, with 8 bases identical to TRBD2. In germline, CDR1 is GTSNPN, CDR2 SVGIG (reference sequence). The CDR3 consists of 15 residues. J was trimmed by 5 bases and V by 0 bases; bases with no gene match: 8. This chain's CDR3 is CAWSVSSGFQETQYF. The CDR3 DNA reads as TGTGCCTGGAGTGTATCTAGCGGGTTCCAGGAGACCCAGTACTTC.